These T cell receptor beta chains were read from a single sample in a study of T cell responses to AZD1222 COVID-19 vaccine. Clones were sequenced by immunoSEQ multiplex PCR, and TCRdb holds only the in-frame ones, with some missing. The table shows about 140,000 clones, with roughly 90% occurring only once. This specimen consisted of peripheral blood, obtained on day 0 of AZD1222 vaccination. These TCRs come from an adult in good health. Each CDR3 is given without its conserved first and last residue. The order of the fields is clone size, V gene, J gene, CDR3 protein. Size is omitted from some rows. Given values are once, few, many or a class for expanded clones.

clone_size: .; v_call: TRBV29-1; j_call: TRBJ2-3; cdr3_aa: SGLRLSTDTQY
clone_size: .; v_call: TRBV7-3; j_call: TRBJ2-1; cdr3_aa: ASSAELGLSYNEQF
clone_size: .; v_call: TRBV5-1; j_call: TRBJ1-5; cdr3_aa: ASSEAGNQPQH
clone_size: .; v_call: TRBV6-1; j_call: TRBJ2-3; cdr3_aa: ASSERDSTDTQY
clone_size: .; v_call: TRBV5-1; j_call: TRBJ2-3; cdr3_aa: ASSLTDTQY
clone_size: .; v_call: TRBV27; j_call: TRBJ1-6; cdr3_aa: ASSSLPGQGLPLH
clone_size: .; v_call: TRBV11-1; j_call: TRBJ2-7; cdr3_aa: ASSSETGPYYEQY
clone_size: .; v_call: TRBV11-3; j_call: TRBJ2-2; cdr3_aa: ASSLGGGAGELF
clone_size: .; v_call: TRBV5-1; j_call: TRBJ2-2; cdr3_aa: ASARQGNTGELF
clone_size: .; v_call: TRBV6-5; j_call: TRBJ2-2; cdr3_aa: ASIGWDGELF
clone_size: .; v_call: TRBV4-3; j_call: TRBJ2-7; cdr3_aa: ASSQDAGYEQY
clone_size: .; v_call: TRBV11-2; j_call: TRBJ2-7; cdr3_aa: ASSHQNWGGYEQY
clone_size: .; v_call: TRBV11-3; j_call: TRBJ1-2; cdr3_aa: ASSPGSGYT
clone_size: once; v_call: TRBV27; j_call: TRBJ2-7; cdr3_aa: ASGVGGGRITYEQY
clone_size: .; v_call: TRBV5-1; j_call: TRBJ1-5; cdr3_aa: ASSLGDFNQPQH
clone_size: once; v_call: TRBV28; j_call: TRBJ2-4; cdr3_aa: ASSSAGSGTTLKNIQY